This TCR beta chain was profiled in a study of blood T cell repertoires in COVID-19. In the study overall: Researchers got acute and convalescent COVID-19 samples from the United States, Italy and Spain.

The CDR3 runs to 16 residues. V lost 4 bases to trimming and J lost 5 bases; unmatched junction nucleotides: 11. As originally analysed: Cell counts per sample came from amplifying reference gene primers. The repertoire was sequenced with immunoSEQ multiplex PCR; TCRdb's copy has only in-frame clones and lacks some. The DNA gave D and trimming, while V, J and clone size come from that table. The sample includes about 280,000 clones, 86% of them seen just once. The V call is TRBV23-1, the J call TRBJ2-1; TRBD1 agrees at 7 bases. TRBV23-1 is given ORF status, its function remaining uncertain. The sequenced material came from peripheral blood. The receptor comes from a woman in her seventies with COVID-19, enrolled during active disease. The CDR3 coding sequence is TGCGCCAGCAGTCGGCTCAAGGGGGCGAAGGACAATGAGCAGTTCTTC. Residues: CASSRLKGAKDNEQFF.